Following are 6 T cell receptor beta chains from one sample sequenced in a study of T cells in Graves' hyperthyroidism and ophthalmopathy. Amplified TCR beta CDR3 regions derived from RNA transcripts. The HTBI primer set drove a first-round RT-PCR of the TCR CDR3. One entry per CDR3 protein, called by TCRdb with MiXCR from the multiplex PCR reads. Seen here are about 760,000 distinct CDR3 sequences, roughly a third observed once, and the top ten hold 30% to 40%. Sequenced material: blood. The receptors derive from a woman in her 40s with Graves' hyperthyroidism.

V is TRBV5-6 and J is TRBJ1-4; 8 nucleotides match TRBD1. After removal of 5 bases from V and 3 bases from J, the junction contained 9 bases not matched to a gene. Germline values: CDR1 SGHDT, CDR2 YYEEEE. This CDR3 is 16 amino acids long. DNA of the CDR3: TGTGCCAGCAGTTCCTACAGGGGGTCGGCTAATGAAAAACTGTTTTTT. It codes for CASSSYRGSANEKLFF. The full variable domain, its missing parts supplied by reference TRBV5-6 and TRBJ1-4, is DAGVTQSPTHLIKTRGQQVTLRCSPKSGHDTVSWYQQALGQGPQFIFQYYEEEERQRGNFPDRFSGHQFPNYSSELNVNALLLGDSALYLCASSSYRGSANEKLFFGSGTQLSVL.

This clonotype was counted only a few times. This chain joins TRBV11-2 and TRBJ1-4; D perhaps matches TRBD1 (5 bases). V lost 5 bases to trimming and J lost 2 bases, with 15 bases between them. Germline assignment: CDR1 SGHAT and CDR2 FQNNGV. The CDR3 is 16 residues long. CDR3: CASSNLPRQTNEKLFF. In nucleotides, the CDR3 is TGTGCCAGCAGCAACCTACCTCGACAGACTAATGAAAAACTGTTTTTT. Full variable domain (outside the CDR3, taken from reference TRBV11-2 and TRBJ1-4): EAGVAQSPRYKIIEKRQSVAFWCNPISGHATLYWYQQILGQGPKLLIQFQNNGVVDDSQLPKDRFSAERLKGVDSTLKIQPAKLEDSAVYLCASSNLPRQTNEKLFFGSGTQLSVL.

DNA of the CDR3: TGCGCCAGCAGCCGGGACCTTGACTACGAGCAGTACTTC. Residues: CASSRDLDYEQYF. V and J are TRBV4-1 and TRBJ2-7, with D possibly called TRBD1 or TRBD2 (5 bases each). CDR1 and CDR2 from the germline V gene are MGHRA and YSYEKL. This CDR3 comprises 13 residues. Trimming cost V 4 bases and J 3 bases, with 10 bases left between them.

In the case of this clonotype: The missing conserved phenylalanine or tryptophan at the end of this CDR3 makes a read error likely. The rearrangement uses TRBV7-9 and TRBJ2-7; D call uncertain. Trimming stripped 8 bases from V and 4 bases from J, with 12 bases between. The germline gives CDR1 SEHNR, CDR2 FQNEAQ (reference sequence). The CDR3 consists of 12 residues. CDR3 sequence (DNA): TGTGCCAGCGGATACGGGCGATACGAGCAGTACCTC. Translated: CASGYGRYEQYL.

The chain combines TRBV2 with TRBJ2-7; 10 bases align to TRBD2. V was pared by 6 bases and J by 3 bases, with 23 bases of the junction left unmatched. The V gene's germline CDR1 is SNHLY and CDR2 FYNNEI. The CDR3 has 20 amino acids. The CDR3: CASSLSLLAGIDGEDYEQYF. The CDR3 DNA sequence: TGTGCCAGCAGCTTATCCCTACTAGCGGGAATTGATGGTGAGGACTACGAGCAGTACTTC.

This sequence joins TRBV19 and TRBJ1-2, with D uncertain. The CDR3 runs to 14 residues. The germline V gene has CDR1 LNHDA and CDR2 SQIVND (reference sequence). V gave up 6 bases and J gave up 6 bases, with 17 bases separating them. The CDR3 reads CASRSTPRRHGYTF. The CDR3 DNA is TGTGCCAGTAGATCGACCCCCAGAAGACATGGCTACACCTTC.